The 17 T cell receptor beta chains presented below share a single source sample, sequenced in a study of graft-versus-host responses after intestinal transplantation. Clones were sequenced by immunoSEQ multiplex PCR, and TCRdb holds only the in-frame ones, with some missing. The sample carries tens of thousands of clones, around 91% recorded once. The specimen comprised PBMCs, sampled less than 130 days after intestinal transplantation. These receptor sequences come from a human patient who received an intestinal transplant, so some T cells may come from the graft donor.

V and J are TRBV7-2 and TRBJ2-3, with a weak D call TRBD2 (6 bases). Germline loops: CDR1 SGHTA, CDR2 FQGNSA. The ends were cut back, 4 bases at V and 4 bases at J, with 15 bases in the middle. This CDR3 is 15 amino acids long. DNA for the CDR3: TGTGCCAGCAGCTCGGTCGGGGGAGGACCAGATACGCAGTATTTT. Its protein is CASSSVGGGPDTQYF.

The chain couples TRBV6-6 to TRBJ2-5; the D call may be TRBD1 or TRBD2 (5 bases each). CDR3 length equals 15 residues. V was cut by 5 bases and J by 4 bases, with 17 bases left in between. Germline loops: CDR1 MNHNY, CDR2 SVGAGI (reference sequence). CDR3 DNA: TGTGCCAGCAGTCGATCCGGGCCGGGGCGAGAGACCCAGTACTTC. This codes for CASSRSGPGRETQYF.

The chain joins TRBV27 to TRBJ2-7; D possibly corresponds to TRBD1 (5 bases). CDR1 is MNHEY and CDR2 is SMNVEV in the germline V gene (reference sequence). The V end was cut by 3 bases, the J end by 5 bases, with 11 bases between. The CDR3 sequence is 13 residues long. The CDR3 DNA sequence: TGTGCCAGCAGTTTCAATCAGGGTAACGAGCAGTACTTC. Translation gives CASSFNQGNEQYF.

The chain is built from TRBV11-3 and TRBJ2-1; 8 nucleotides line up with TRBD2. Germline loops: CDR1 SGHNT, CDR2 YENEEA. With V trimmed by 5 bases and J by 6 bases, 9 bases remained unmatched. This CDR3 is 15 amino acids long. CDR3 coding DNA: TGTGCCAGCAGCGGAGGGACTAGGGTCTTCAATGAGCAGTTCTTC. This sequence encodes CASSGGTRVFNEQFF.

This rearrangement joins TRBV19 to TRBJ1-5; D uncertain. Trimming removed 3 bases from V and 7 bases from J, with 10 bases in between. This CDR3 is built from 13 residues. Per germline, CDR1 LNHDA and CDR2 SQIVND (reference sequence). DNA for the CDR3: TGTGCCAGTAGTATTGTTGGCTCGCAGCCCCAGCATTTT. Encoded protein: CASSIVGSQPQHF. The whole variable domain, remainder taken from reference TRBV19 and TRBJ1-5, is DGGITQSPKYLFRKEGQNVTLSCEQNLNHDAMYWYRQDPGQGLRLIYYSQIVNDFQKGDIAEGYSVSREKKESFPLTVTSAQKNPTAFYLCASSIVGSQPQHFGDGTRLSIL.

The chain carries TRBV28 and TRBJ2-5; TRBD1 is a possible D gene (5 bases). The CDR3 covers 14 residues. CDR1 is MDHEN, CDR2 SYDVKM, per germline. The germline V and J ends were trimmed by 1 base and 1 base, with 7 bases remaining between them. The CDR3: CASSLSGSQETQYF. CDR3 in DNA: TGTGCCAGCAGTTTATCAGGGTCCCAAGAGACCCAGTACTTC.

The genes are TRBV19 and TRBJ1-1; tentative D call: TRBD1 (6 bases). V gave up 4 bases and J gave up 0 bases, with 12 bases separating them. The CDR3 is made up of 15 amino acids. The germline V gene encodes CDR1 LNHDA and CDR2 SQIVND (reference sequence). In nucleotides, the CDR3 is TGTGCCAGTAGTAAGAACAGGGCCATGAACACTGAAGCTTTCTTT. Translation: CASSKNRAMNTEAFF. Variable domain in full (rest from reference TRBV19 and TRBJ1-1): DGGITQSPKYLFRKEGQNVTLSCEQNLNHDAMYWYRQDPGQGLRLIYYSQIVNDFQKGDIAEGYSVSREKKESFPLTVTSAQKNPTAFYLCASSKNRAMNTEAFFGQGTRLTVV.

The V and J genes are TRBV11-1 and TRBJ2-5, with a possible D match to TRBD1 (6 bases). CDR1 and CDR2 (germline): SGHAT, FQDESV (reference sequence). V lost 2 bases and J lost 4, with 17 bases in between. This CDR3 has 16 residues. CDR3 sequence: CASSLSYTAGAETQYF. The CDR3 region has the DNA TGTGCCAGCAGCTTAAGCTATACGGCAGGGGCAGAGACCCAGTACTTC.

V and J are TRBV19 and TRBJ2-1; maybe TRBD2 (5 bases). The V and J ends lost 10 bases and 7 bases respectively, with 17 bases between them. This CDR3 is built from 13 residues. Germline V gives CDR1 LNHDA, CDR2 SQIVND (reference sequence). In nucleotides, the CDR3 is TGTGCCACCAGAGCTGGGGAGATGAATGAGCAGTTCTTC. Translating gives CATRAGEMNEQFF.

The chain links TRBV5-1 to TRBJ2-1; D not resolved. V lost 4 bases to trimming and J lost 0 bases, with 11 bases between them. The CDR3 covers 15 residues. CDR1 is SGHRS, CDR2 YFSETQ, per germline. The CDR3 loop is CASSQTGTSYNEQFF. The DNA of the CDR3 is TGCGCCAGCAGCCAGACTGGTACCTCCTACAATGAGCAGTTCTTC.

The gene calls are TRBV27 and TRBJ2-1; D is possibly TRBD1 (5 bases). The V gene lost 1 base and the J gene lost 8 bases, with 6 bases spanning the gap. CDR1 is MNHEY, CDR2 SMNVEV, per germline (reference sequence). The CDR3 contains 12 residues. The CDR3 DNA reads TGTGCCAGCAGTTTATGGGGCGATGAGCAGTTCTTC. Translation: CASSLWGDEQFF.

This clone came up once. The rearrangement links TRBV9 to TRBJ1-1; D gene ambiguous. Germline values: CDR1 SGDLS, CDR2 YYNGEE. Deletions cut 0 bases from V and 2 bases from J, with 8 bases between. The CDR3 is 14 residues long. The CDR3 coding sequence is TGTGCCAGCAGCGTAGTAATGGGCAACACTGAAGCTTTCTTT. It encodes CASSVVMGNTEAFF.

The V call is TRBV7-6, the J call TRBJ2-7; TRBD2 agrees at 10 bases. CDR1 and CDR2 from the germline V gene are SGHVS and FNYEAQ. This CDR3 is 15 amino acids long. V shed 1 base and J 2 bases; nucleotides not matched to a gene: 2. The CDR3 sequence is CASSLERGGPYEQYF. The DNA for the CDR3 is TGTGCCAGCAGCTTAGAGCGGGGGGGCCCCTACGAGCAGTACTTC.

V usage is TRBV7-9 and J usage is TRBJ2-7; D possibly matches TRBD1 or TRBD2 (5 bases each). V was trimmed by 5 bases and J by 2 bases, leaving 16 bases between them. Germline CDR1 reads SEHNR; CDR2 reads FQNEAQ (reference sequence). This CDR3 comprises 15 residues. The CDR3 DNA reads TGTGCCAGCAGCCCCAGCCGGGACCTTCCCTACGAGCAGTACTTC. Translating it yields CASSPSRDLPYEQYF. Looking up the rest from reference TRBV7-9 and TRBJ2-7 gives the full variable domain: DTGVSQNPRHKITKRGQNVTFRCDPISEHNRLYWYRQTLGQGPEFLTYFQNEAQLEKSRLLSDRFSAERPKGSFSTLEIQRTEQGDSAMYLCASSPSRDLPYEQYFGPGTRLTVT.

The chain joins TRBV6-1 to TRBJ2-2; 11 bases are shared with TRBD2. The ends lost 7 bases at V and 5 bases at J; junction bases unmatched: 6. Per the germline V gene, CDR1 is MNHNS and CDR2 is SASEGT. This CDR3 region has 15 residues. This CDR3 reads CASTLSGRDTGELFF. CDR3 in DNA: TGTGCCAGCACCCTTAGCGGGAGGGATACCGGGGAGCTGTTTTTT.

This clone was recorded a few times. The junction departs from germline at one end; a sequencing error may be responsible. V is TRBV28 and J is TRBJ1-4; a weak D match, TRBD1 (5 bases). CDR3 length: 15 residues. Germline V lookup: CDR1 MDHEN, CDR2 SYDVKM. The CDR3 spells CASTMGGTGYEELFF. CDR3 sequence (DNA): TGTGCCAGCACCATGGGTGGGACGGGGTATGAAGAACTGTTTTTT.

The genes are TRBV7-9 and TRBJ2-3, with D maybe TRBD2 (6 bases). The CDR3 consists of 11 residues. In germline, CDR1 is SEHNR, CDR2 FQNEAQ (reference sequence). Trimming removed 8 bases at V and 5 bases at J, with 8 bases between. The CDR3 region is CASDGGDTQYF. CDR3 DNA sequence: TGTGCCAGCGACGGGGGAGATACGCAGTATTTT.